This T cell receptor beta chain was recorded in a study of blood T cell repertoires in COVID-19. Study information: Material from acute and convalescent COVID-19 was sourced from the United States, Italy and Spain. Nucleic acid was either cDNA or gDNA, and it came from T cells, B-cell-depleted T cells, or PBMCs.

While infection was still active, Seattle patients were enrolled and then followed longitudinally. The protocol was immunoSEQ multiplex PCR, while the TCRdb copy is restricted to in-frame clones and leaves out a portion. The sample carries around 140,000 clones, roughly nine tenths recorded once. Sequenced: peripheral blood. The TCR comes from a human donor with COVID-19, enrolled during active disease. The donor label of this sample is uncertain.

The CDR3 region is CASSLDRTSPMNEQFF. DNA for the CDR3: TGTGCCAGCAGCTTAGATAGGACTAGCCCCATGAATGAGCAGTTCTTC. The V call is TRBV11-2, the J call TRBJ2-1, with 8 bases that match TRBD2. The V segment lost 0 bases and the J segment 7 bases; nucleotides outside the gene matches: 8. This CDR3 spans 16 amino acids. Germline V gene lookup returns CDR1 SGHAT and CDR2 FQNNGV.